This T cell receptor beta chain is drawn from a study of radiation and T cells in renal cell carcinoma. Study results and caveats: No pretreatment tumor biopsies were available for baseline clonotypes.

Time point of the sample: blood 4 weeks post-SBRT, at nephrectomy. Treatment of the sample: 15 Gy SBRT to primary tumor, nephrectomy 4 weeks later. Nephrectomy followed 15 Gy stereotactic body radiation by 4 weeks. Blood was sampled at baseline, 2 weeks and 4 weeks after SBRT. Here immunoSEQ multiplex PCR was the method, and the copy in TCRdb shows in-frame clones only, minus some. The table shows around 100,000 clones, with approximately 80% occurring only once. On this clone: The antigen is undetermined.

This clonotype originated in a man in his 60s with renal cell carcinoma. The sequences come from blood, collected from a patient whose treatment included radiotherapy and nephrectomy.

The CDR3 sequence is CASTPGLANNEQFF. DNA of the CDR3: TGTGCCAGCACACCGGGACTAGCGAACAATGAGCAGTTCTTC. This chain uses TRBV4-2 with TRBJ2-1, with 10 bases aligning to TRBD2. This CDR3 contains 14 residues. V lost 7 bases and J lost 5; bases outside the gene matches: 5. The V gene's germline CDR1 is LGHNA and CDR2 YNFKEQ.